Listed below are T cell receptor beta chains from one sample, sequenced in a study of cytomegalovirus exposure and HLA in healthy donors. Produced via immunoSEQ multiplex PCR; TCRdb's table is partial and in-frame only. Counted here are roughly 150,000 clones, roughly 74% occurring once; the ten biggest clones make up approximately 11%. Sequencing used PBMCs. The receptors derive from a man younger than 30 in good health and CMV-seropositive. Each CDR3 is given with its conserved first and last residue. Each record gives: D gene, J gene, V gene, clone size, CDR3 DNA, CDR3 protein. A D gene is named only where the DNA matches it firmly. Where a row states a size, it is once, few, many or the class of an expanded clone; other rows omit it.

d_call: TRBD1; j_call: TRBJ1-3; v_call: TRBV7-9; clone_size: .; cdr3_nt: TGTGCCAGCAACAGGGACAGCTTCTCTGGAAACACCATATATTTT; cdr3_aa: CASNRDSFSGNTIYF
d_call: TRBD1; j_call: TRBJ2-7; v_call: TRBV27; clone_size: .; cdr3_nt: TGTGCCAGCAGCTCCGGGACAGGGGTTTCCTACGAGCAGTACTTC; cdr3_aa: CASSSGTGVSYEQYF
d_call: TRBD2; j_call: TRBJ2-1; v_call: TRBV5-1; clone_size: .; cdr3_nt: TGCGCCAGCACTGGCGGGAGGGCCCCTGATGAGCAGTTCTTC; cdr3_aa: CASTGGRAPDEQFF
d_call: .; j_call: TRBJ2-3; v_call: TRBV13; clone_size: .; cdr3_nt: TGTGCCAGCAGCTTACTGGCGGGGGCCCCAGCAGATACGCAGTATTTT; cdr3_aa: CASSLLAGAPADTQYF
d_call: .; j_call: TRBJ2-2; v_call: TRBV5-1; clone_size: .; cdr3_nt: TGCGCCAGCAGGGGAGTAACCGGGGAGCTGTTTTTT; cdr3_aa: CASRGVTGELFF
d_call: .; j_call: TRBJ2-3; v_call: TRBV5-1; clone_size: .; cdr3_nt: TGCGCCAGCAGCTTGGGTGCAGGATTCACAGATACGCAGTATTTT; cdr3_aa: CASSLGAGFTDTQYF
d_call: TRBD2; j_call: TRBJ2-3; v_call: TRBV14; clone_size: .; cdr3_nt: TGTGCCAGCAGCCACCAACTAGCGGCTCTTAGCACAGATACGCAGTATTTT; cdr3_aa: CASSHQLAALSTDTQYF
d_call: .; j_call: TRBJ1-1; v_call: TRBV5-1; clone_size: .; cdr3_nt: TGCGCCAGCAGCCGGGGACAGAACACTGAAGCTTTCTTT; cdr3_aa: CASSRGQNTEAFF
d_call: .; j_call: TRBJ2-4; v_call: TRBV6-1; clone_size: once; cdr3_nt: TGTGCCAGCAGTGGTGGCGGGTCGAAAAACATTCAGTACTTC; cdr3_aa: CASSGGGSKNIQYF
d_call: .; j_call: TRBJ1-3; v_call: TRBV13; clone_size: .; cdr3_nt: TGTGCCAGTCAACGAAGCGGAAACACCATATATTTT; cdr3_aa: CASQRSGNTIYF
d_call: TRBD1; j_call: TRBJ2-5; v_call: TRBV19; clone_size: few; cdr3_nt: TGTGCCAGTATGAAGGACAGGGCGCAAGAGACCCAGTACTTC; cdr3_aa: CASMKDRAQETQYF
d_call: .; j_call: TRBJ2-7; v_call: TRBV5-6; clone_size: few; cdr3_nt: TGTGCCAGCAGCTTGGCGTCCCTTGAGCAGTACTTC; cdr3_aa: CASSLASLEQYF
d_call: .; j_call: TRBJ2-3; v_call: TRBV7-2; clone_size: .; cdr3_nt: TGTGCCAGCAGCTTAAATACGGCAATGAGGGATACGCAGTATTTT; cdr3_aa: CASSLNTAMRDTQYF
d_call: TRBD1; j_call: TRBJ2-5; v_call: TRBV5-4; clone_size: .; cdr3_nt: TGTGCCAGCAGCCCGGGACAGGGGGCTGGGGAGACCCAGTACTTC; cdr3_aa: CASSPGQGAGETQYF
d_call: .; j_call: TRBJ1-6; v_call: TRBV11-2; clone_size: .; cdr3_nt: TGTGCCAGCAGCTTACCCCAGACTACGAGCTCCTATAATTCACCCCTCCACTTT; cdr3_aa: CASSLPQTTSSYNSPLHF
d_call: .; j_call: TRBJ2-7; v_call: TRBV4-1; clone_size: .; cdr3_nt: TGCGCCAGCAGCGTTACCGGGACAATCGACGAGCAGTACTTC; cdr3_aa: CASSVTGTIDEQYF
d_call: .; j_call: TRBJ1-2; v_call: TRBV6-1; clone_size: .; cdr3_nt: TGTGCCAGCAGGCCGGACAGTCCTAACTATGGCTACACCTTC; cdr3_aa: CASRPDSPNYGYTF
d_call: TRBD2; j_call: TRBJ2-3; v_call: TRBV29-1; clone_size: .; cdr3_nt: TGCAGCGTTGAGCGGGAGGCGGGAGATACGCAGTATTTT; cdr3_aa: CSVEREAGDTQYF
d_call: .; j_call: TRBJ2-7; v_call: TRBV13; clone_size: .; cdr3_nt: TGTGCCAGCAGCTTAGGACAGGTCTCCTACGAGCAGTACTTC; cdr3_aa: CASSLGQVSYEQYF
d_call: .; j_call: TRBJ2-1; v_call: TRBV15; clone_size: .; cdr3_nt: TGTGCCACCAGCAGAGGGCAAGACGCCCGCGGCAATGAGCAGTTCTTC; cdr3_aa: CATSRGQDARGNEQFF
d_call: TRBD2; j_call: TRBJ2-3; v_call: TRBV7-6; clone_size: .; cdr3_nt: TGTGCCAGCAGCTTATTGGGACTGGGGGAGGGTAGCACAGATACGCAGTATTTT; cdr3_aa: CASSLLGLGEGSTDTQYF
d_call: .; j_call: TRBJ2-5; v_call: TRBV15; clone_size: .; cdr3_nt: TGTGCCACCAGCAGAGACCGTGGACTGGGGGAGACCCAGTACTTC; cdr3_aa: CATSRDRGLGETQYF
d_call: .; j_call: TRBJ1-1; v_call: TRBV5-1; clone_size: once; cdr3_nt: TGCGCCAGCAGCTTGGATGGGGGGGCCAACACTGAAGCTTTCTTT; cdr3_aa: CASSLDGGANTEAFF
d_call: TRBD2; j_call: TRBJ2-1; v_call: TRBV5-1; clone_size: once; cdr3_nt: TGCACCAGCAGCCCGCTAGCGGGAGGGCCAAGGAATGAGCAGTTCTTC; cdr3_aa: CTSSPLAGGPRNEQFF
d_call: .; j_call: TRBJ2-1; v_call: TRBV28; clone_size: .; cdr3_nt: TGTGCCAGCAGTTCTGGTGTCGGGGTAAGCTCCTACAATGAGCAGTTCTTC; cdr3_aa: CASSSGVGVSSYNEQFF
d_call: TRBD1; j_call: TRBJ2-1; v_call: TRBV10-1; clone_size: .; cdr3_nt: TGCGCCAGCAGTGAGTCGGGACAGGTCTATGAGCAGTTCTTC; cdr3_aa: CASSESGQVYEQFF
d_call: .; j_call: TRBJ2-5; v_call: TRBV6-1; clone_size: .; cdr3_nt: TGTGCCAGCAGTGAAGCGGTGCCAGGGGGGCCCGAGACCCAGTACTTC; cdr3_aa: CASSEAVPGGPETQYF
d_call: TRBD1; j_call: TRBJ2-7; v_call: TRBV25-1; clone_size: .; cdr3_nt: TGTGCCAGCAGGGGACAGTTACCATCCTACGAGCAGTACTTC; cdr3_aa: CASRGQLPSYEQYF
d_call: .; j_call: TRBJ2-1; v_call: TRBV30; clone_size: .; cdr3_nt: TGTGCCTGGAATAGCTGGAACTCCTACAATGAGCAGTTCTTC; cdr3_aa: CAWNSWNSYNEQFF
d_call: TRBD2; j_call: TRBJ2-1; v_call: TRBV19; clone_size: many; cdr3_nt: TGTGCCAGTAGTAAGCGGGAGGAACCCTACAATGAGCAGTTCTTC; cdr3_aa: CASSKREEPYNEQFF
d_call: TRBD2; j_call: TRBJ2-5; v_call: TRBV19; clone_size: .; cdr3_nt: TGTGCCAGTAGTCTCAGACTAGCGGGAGGGCCCCGGGAGACCCAGTACTTC; cdr3_aa: CASSLRLAGGPRETQYF
d_call: .; j_call: TRBJ2-7; v_call: TRBV28; clone_size: .; cdr3_nt: TGTGCCAGCAGTTCACTTGCTATTAAAGCGGTGAGTTACGAGCAGTACTTC; cdr3_aa: CASSSLAIKAVSYEQYF
d_call: .; j_call: TRBJ1-5; v_call: TRBV7-2; clone_size: .; cdr3_nt: TGTGCCAGCAGCTTAGCGGGAGGCCTAAGCAATCAGCCCCAGCATTTT; cdr3_aa: CASSLAGGLSNQPQHF
d_call: .; j_call: TRBJ1-1; v_call: TRBV6-1; clone_size: once; cdr3_nt: TGTGCCAGCAGTAAGTTCTTAGAAACTGAAGCTTTCTTT; cdr3_aa: CASSKFLETEAFF
d_call: .; j_call: TRBJ2-5; v_call: TRBV7-9; clone_size: .; cdr3_nt: TGTTCCAGCAGCCGACTACTACAGGGCCGCCAAGAGACCCAGTACTTC; cdr3_aa: CSSSRLLQGRQETQYF
d_call: .; j_call: TRBJ2-1; v_call: TRBV7-2; clone_size: .; cdr3_nt: TGTGCCAGCAGCCCGAGGGAGTCGAAGAATGAGCAGTTCTTC; cdr3_aa: CASSPRESKNEQFF
d_call: TRBD2; j_call: TRBJ2-1; v_call: TRBV4-1; clone_size: .; cdr3_nt: TGCGCCAGCAGCCAAGAGAGGAGGCTAGCGGGATTCGGTGAGCAGTTCTTC; cdr3_aa: CASSQERRLAGFGEQFF
d_call: .; j_call: TRBJ2-7; v_call: TRBV11-2; clone_size: .; cdr3_nt: TGTGCCAGCAGCTCTAGTCAGATAAGCTCCTACGAGCAGTACTTC; cdr3_aa: CASSSSQISSYEQYF
d_call: TRBD2; j_call: TRBJ2-5; v_call: TRBV6-4; clone_size: .; cdr3_nt: TGTGCCAGCACAACTAGGGGAGGGCGAAGGGAGACCCAGTACTTC; cdr3_aa: CASTTRGGRRETQYF
d_call: .; j_call: TRBJ2-1; v_call: TRBV9; clone_size: .; cdr3_nt: TGTGCCAGCAGCGTAGACTCGTATAGGGGTCTCGGAAGCTCCTACAATGAGCAGTTCTTC; cdr3_aa: CASSVDSYRGLGSSYNEQFF
d_call: .; j_call: TRBJ2-7; v_call: TRBV7-2; clone_size: .; cdr3_nt: TGTGCCAGCAGCCCAAGCGCGGGGACGGTCGAGCAGTACTTC; cdr3_aa: CASSPSAGTVEQYF
d_call: .; j_call: TRBJ1-1; v_call: TRBV7-8; clone_size: few; cdr3_nt: TGTGCCAGCAGCTTAACGGGGAACACTGAAGCTTTCTTT; cdr3_aa: CASSLTGNTEAFF
d_call: .; j_call: TRBJ1-1; v_call: TRBV6-5; clone_size: .; cdr3_nt: TGTGCCAGCAGTTATCTCCAGGGGACGCCCGAAGCTTTCTTT; cdr3_aa: CASSYLQGTPEAFF
d_call: TRBD2; j_call: TRBJ2-5; v_call: TRBV6-5; clone_size: .; cdr3_nt: TGTGCCAGCAGGCGACTAGCGGGAGCAGAGACCCAGTACTTC; cdr3_aa: CASRRLAGAETQYF
d_call: TRBD2; j_call: TRBJ2-7; v_call: TRBV27; clone_size: .; cdr3_nt: TGTGCCAGCAGGCCAGAGGCTAGCGGGAGGTACGAGCAGTACTTC; cdr3_aa: CASRPEASGRYEQYF